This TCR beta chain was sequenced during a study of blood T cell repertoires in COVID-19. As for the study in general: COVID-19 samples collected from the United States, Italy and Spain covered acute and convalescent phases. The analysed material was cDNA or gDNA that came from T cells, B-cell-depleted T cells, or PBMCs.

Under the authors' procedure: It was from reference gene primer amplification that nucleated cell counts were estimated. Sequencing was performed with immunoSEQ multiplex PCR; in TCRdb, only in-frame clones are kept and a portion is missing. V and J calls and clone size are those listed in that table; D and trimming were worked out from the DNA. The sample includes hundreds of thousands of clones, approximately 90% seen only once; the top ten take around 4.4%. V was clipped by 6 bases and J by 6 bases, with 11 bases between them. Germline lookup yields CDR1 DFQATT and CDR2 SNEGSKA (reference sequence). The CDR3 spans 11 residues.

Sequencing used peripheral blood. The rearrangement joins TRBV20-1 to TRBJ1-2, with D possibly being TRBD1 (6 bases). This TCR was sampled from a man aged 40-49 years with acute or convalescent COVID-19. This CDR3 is CSAGGAHGYTF. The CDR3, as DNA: TGCAGTGCCGGGGGGGCGCATGGCTACACCTTC.